Reported below is one TCR beta chain. As yet, its antigen is unknown. These data are taken from a study of T cells in Graves' hyperthyroidism and ophthalmopathy. Study-level findings and limits: The blood repertoire included most of the expanded thyroid clonotypes above 0.001.

Amplification of TCR beta CDR3 regions used RNA as the template. The TCR CDR3 was amplified in a first-round RT-PCR using the HTBI primer set. TCRdb independently ran MiXCR on the multiplex PCR reads; one entry per CDR3 protein. The table lists about 570,000 distinct CDR3 sequences, 46% of them singletons. This clonotype was obtained from an adult woman with Graves' disease, either hyperthyroidism or ophthalmopathy (not recorded which). Source material: peripheral blood or thyroid tissue (not recorded which).

The CDR3 region is CSVGLRGETQYF. The CDR3 nucleotides are TGCAGCGTCGGACTAAGGGGAGAGACCCAGTACTTC. The rearrangement links TRBV29-1 to TRBJ2-5; tentatively, D is TRBD2 (6 bases). Germline values: CDR1 SQVTM, CDR2 ANQGSEA. The CDR3 is 12 amino acids. V was pared by 6 bases and J by 4 bases, with 12 bases between.